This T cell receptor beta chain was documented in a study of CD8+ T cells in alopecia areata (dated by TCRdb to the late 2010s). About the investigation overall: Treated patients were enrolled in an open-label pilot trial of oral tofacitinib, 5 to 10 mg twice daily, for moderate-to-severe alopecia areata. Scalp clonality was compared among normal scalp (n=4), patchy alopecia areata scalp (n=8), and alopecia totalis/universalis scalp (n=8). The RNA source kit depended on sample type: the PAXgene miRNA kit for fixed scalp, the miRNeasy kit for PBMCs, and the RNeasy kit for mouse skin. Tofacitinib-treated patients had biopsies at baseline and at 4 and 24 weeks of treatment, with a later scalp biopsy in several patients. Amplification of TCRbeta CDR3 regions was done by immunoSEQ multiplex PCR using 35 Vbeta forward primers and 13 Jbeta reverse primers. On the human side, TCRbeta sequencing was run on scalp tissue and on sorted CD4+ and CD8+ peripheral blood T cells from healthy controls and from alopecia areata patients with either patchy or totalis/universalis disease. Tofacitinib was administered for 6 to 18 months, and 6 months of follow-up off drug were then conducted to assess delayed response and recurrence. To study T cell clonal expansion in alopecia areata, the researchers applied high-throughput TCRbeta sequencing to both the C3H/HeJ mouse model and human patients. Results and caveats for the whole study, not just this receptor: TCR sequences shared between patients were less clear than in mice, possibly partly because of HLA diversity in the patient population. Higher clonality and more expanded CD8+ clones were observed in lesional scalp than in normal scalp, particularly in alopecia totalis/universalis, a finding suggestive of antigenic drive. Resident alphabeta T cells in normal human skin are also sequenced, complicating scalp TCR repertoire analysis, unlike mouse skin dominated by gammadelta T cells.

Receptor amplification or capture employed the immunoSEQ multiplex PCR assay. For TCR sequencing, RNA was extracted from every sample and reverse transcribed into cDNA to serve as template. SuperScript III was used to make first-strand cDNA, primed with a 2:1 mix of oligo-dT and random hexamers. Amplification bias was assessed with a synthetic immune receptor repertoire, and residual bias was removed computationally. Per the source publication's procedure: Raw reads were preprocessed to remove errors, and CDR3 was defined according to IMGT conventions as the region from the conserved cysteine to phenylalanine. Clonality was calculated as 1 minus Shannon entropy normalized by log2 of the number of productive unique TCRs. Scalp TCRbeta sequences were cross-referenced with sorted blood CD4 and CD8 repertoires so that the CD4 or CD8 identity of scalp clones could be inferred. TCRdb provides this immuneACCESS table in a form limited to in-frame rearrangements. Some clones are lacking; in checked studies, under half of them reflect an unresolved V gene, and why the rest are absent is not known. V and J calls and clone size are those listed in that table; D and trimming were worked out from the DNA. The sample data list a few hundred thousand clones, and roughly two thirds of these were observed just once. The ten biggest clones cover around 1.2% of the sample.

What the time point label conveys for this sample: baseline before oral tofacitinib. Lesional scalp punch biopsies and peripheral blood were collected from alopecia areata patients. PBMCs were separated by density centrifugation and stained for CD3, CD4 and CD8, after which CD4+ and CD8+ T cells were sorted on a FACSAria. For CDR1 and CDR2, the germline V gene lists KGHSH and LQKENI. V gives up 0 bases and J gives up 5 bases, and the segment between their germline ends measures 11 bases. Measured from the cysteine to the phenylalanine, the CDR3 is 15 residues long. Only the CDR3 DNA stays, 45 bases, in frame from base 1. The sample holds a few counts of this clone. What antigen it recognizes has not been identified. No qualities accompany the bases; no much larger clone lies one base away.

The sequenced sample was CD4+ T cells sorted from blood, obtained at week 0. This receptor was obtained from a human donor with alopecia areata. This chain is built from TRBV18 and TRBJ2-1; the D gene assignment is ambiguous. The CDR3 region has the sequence CASSPPDPFNNEQFF. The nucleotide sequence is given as TGTGCCAGCTCACCACCGGACCCTTTTAACAATGAGCAGTTCTTC.